The 18 T cell receptor beta chains below come from one sample, sequenced in a study of blood T cell repertoires in COVID-19. Assay used: immunoSEQ multiplex PCR; TCRdb lists only in-frame clones, some missing. Of more than 65,000 clones in the sample, approximately 90% are singletons; the top ten hold 7.5% to 9.5%. Input material: peripheral blood. Receptors originate from a human donor in a cohort sampled during active COVID-19.

The chain uses TRBV5-4 and TRBJ2-7; a weak D match, TRBD1 (6 bases). The germline gives CDR1 SGHNT, CDR2 YYREEE (reference sequence). V was shortened by 3 bases and J by 0 bases, with 16 bases between the two germline ends. The CDR3 contains 16 residues. The CDR3 sequence: CASSSRQDLSSYEQYF. Written as DNA, the CDR3 is TGTGCCAGCAGCTCCCGACAGGACTTAAGCTCCTACGAGCAGTACTTC.

The J gene is TRBJ1-4, the V gene TRBV28; D is ambiguous. Germline lookup yields CDR1 MDHEN and CDR2 SYDVKM. Trimming removed 6 bases at V and 7 bases at J, with 9 bases between. The CDR3 contains 12 residues. CDR3 amino acids: CASSEGSEKLFF. The CDR3 DNA follows: TGTGCCAGCAGCGAGGGTAGTGAAAAACTGTTTTTT.

V gene TRBV25-1 combines with J gene TRBJ2-7; D unclear. V lost 3 bases to trimming and J lost 2 bases, with 14 bases between them. The CDR3 covers 15 residues. The germline V gene encodes CDR1 MGHDK and CDR2 SYGVNS. As DNA, the CDR3 is TGTGCCAGCAGTGACCCGGCAGGTCAAACCTACGAGCAGTACTTC. Its translation is CASSDPAGQTYEQYF.

The chain uses TRBV5-1 and TRBJ2-7, with 13 bases fitting TRBD2. CDR3 length: 15 residues. J was trimmed by 1 base and V by 4 bases; bases with no gene match: 2. Germline-derived CDR1 and CDR2 are SGHRS and YFSETQ. CDR3 amino acids: CASSPTSGGSYEQYF. CDR3 coding DNA: TGCGCCAGCAGCCCGACTAGCGGGGGGTCCTACGAGCAGTACTTC.

The chain combines TRBV4-3 with TRBJ2-7, with D possibly matching TRBD2 (5 bases). The CDR3 spans 13 residues. The germline V gene encodes CDR1 LGHNA and CDR2 YSLEER. The germline V and J ends were trimmed by 4 bases and 5 bases, with 12 bases remaining between them. This CDR3 reads CASSPSSGNEQYF. CDR3 sequence (DNA): TGCGCCAGCAGCCCAAGTTCGGGGAACGAGCAGTACTTC.

This chain connects TRBV28 to TRBJ1-1; 9 bases map to TRBD1. V shed 6 bases and J 4 bases; nucleotides not matched to a gene: 18. The CDR3 contains 18 residues. The germline V gene encodes CDR1 MDHEN and CDR2 SYDVKM. The CDR3 nucleotides read TGTGCCAGCAGCCCACCCTCGGACAGGGGCACCATGAGCACTGAAGCTTTCTTT. Amino acid sequence: CASSPPSDRGTMSTEAFF.

The rearrangement joins TRBV5-1 to TRBJ2-6; TRBD1 is a possible D gene (5 bases). V gave up 4 bases and J gave up 0 bases, with 23 bases separating them. The germline gives CDR1 SGHRS, CDR2 YFSETQ. The CDR3 totals 20 residues. The CDR3 loop is CASSDGLAAGYYSGANVLTF. Written as DNA, the CDR3 is TGCGCCAGCAGCGATGGTCTTGCGGCAGGGTACTACTCTGGGGCCAACGTCCTGACTTTC.

This chain uses TRBV11-2 with TRBJ1-2; D not resolved. The V end lost 4 bases, the J end lost 8 bases, and 20 bases lay between the germline ends. CDR1 and CDR2 from the germline V gene are SGHAT and FQNNGV. The CDR3 covers 15 residues. The CDR3 spells CASSSMGGPAAGYTF. Written as DNA, the CDR3 is TGTGCCAGCAGCTCCATGGGAGGGCCGGCCGCGGGCTACACCTTC.

V usage is TRBV6-1 and J usage is TRBJ2-7, with TRBD1 matching 8 bases. The CDR3 sequence is 15 residues long. The V gene's germline CDR1 is MNHNS and CDR2 SASEGT. The junction had 7 bases not matched to a gene; V was cut back by 3 bases and J by 3 bases. Written as DNA, the CDR3 is TGTGCCAGCAGTGACCAAGGACAGGGATACTACGAGCAGTACTTC. It encodes CASSDQGQGYYEQYF.

The CDR3 is CASSPTLGLAGGREQYF. As DNA, the CDR3 is TGTGCCAGCAGTCCGACCCTGGGACTAGCGGGGGGGAGGGAGCAGTACTTC. V and J are TRBV6-6 and TRBJ2-7, with 16 positions matching TRBD2. Germline V lookup: CDR1 MNHNY, CDR2 SVGAGI (reference sequence). V shed 5 bases, J shed 7 bases, and the junction held 11 bases outside the gene matches. The CDR3 runs to 17 residues.

The CDR3 DNA sequence: TGTGCCTGGAGCGGGGTAACTAGTTATGGCTACACCTTC. Encoded protein: CAWSGVTSYGYTF. V is TRBV30 and J is TRBJ1-2; D gene uncertain. Between the trimmed V and J ends, which lost 3 bases and 5 bases, there was a span of 13 bases. This CDR3 is 13 amino acids long. Germline CDR1 GTSNPN, CDR2 SVGIG (reference sequence).

This clone has only a few counts. CDR3 sequence: CASSQGLAGDGDTQYF. In DNA, the CDR3 is TGCGCCAGCAGCCAAGGACTAGCGGGGGACGGGGATACGCAGTATTTT. The chain combines TRBV4-3 with TRBJ2-3; 12 bases match TRBD2. Germline V gives CDR1 LGHNA, CDR2 YSLEER. This CDR3 has 16 residues. V lost 1 base, J lost 6 bases, and 5 bases stayed unmatched.

The chain has TRBV9 and TRBJ2-7, with 9 bases fitting TRBD1. The CDR3 totals 15 residues. Looked up from germline, CDR1 is SGDLS and CDR2 is YYNGEE. V lost 4 bases, J lost 3 bases, and 8 bases stayed unmatched. CDR3 loop: CASSPGQGTYYEQYF. Written as DNA, the CDR3 is TGTGCCAGCAGCCCCGGACAGGGGACCTACTACGAGCAGTACTTC.

The chain links TRBV30 to TRBJ1-1; 8 bases agree with TRBD1. This CDR3 contains 13 residues. The J segment lost 11 bases and the V segment lost 3 bases, leaving 11 bases of the junction unmatched. Germline CDR1 reads GTSNPN; CDR2 reads SVGIG (reference sequence). The CDR3 reads CAWRVDRTGKAFF. As DNA, the CDR3 is TGTGCCTGGAGGGTAGACAGGACAGGGAAGGCTTTCTTT.

CDR3 sequence (DNA): TGTGCCAGCAGAAGGGGTCCTAACTATGGCTACACCTTC. Encoded protein: CASRRGPNYGYTF. J is TRBJ1-2 and V is TRBV27; the D gene is possibly TRBD1 (5 bases). The ends were cut back, 6 bases at V and 0 bases at J, with 8 bases in the middle. CDR3 length: 13 residues. In germline, CDR1 is MNHEY, CDR2 SMNVEV (reference sequence).

The J gene is TRBJ2-7, the V gene TRBV24-1; 11 nucleotides agree with TRBD1. Germline V lookup: CDR1 KGHDR, CDR2 SFDVKD. This CDR3 has 15 residues. V was clipped by 3 bases and J by 5 bases; unmatched bases: 5. DNA of the CDR3: TGTGCCACCAGTGATCGGACAGGGGGCCTCAACGAGCAGTACTTC. Protein sequence: CATSDRTGGLNEQYF.

The V gene is TRBV11-3, the J gene TRBJ1-3, with D possibly being TRBD1 (5 bases). This CDR3 contains 16 residues. Per germline, CDR1 SGHNT and CDR2 YENEEA. V was clipped by 0 bases and J by 2 bases, with 11 bases between them. CDR3 nucleotides: TGTGCCAGCAGCTTAGAAGGGGAAAGCGCTGGAAACACCATATATTTT. Protein sequence: CASSLEGESAGNTIYF.

The V call is TRBV19, the J call TRBJ1-2; 7 bases are a match to TRBD1. The germline CDR1 and CDR2 sequences are LNHDA and SQIVND (reference sequence). Trimming at V came to 4 bases and at J to 0 bases, leaving 2 bases not matched to a gene. The CDR3 contains 14 residues. This chain's CDR3 is CASSTQGANYGYTF. The CDR3 DNA is TGTGCCAGTAGTACTCAGGGGGCTAACTATGGCTACACCTTC.